Reported below is one T cell receptor (beta chain). Its antigen is not identified. After constant-region reverse-primer amplification, full-length variable regions underwent semi-nested PCR with Nested Universal Primer A. Each CDR3 protein is one row after TCRdb ran MiXCR on the 5' RACE reads. Here the sample spans some 40,000 distinct CDR3 sequences, about a fifth being singletons. General observations from the study: Tumor memory CD4+ T cell TCR gene usage clustered with blood and lymph node memory CD4+ cells and lymph node naive CD4+ cells.

Cells sorted as Tregs were CD4+, CD25+ and CD127-/low. The V gene lost 9 bases and the J gene lost 5 bases, with 28 bases spanning the gap. The CDR3 has 17 amino acids. CDR1 and CDR2 from the germline V gene are MGHRA and YSYEKL. This receptor was taken from a female donor with breast cancer. Sequenced sample: Tregs sorted from a lymph node. The V and J genes are TRBV4-1 and TRBJ2-5, with a weak D call TRBD2 (5 bases). The DNA of the CDR3 is TGCGCCAGGCCCGTGTGGGGAGTTGGTATTAGAGTGGAGACCCAGTACTTC. This sequence encodes CARPVWGVGIRVETQYF.